The 14 T cell receptor beta chains in this list originate from one sample, sequenced in a study of cytomegalovirus exposure and HLA in healthy donors. 60 Vbeta and 13 Jbeta primers were used in PCR. Clones were sequenced by immunoSEQ multiplex PCR, and TCRdb holds only the in-frame ones, with some missing. The repertoire holds about 130,000 clones, approximately 81% seen once, with roughly 2% in the top ten. Sequencing input: PBMCs. These receptors all come from a man aged 18 to 30 in good health and CMV-seronegative.

The V and J genes are TRBV9 and TRBJ2-3; 8 nucleotides agree with TRBD1. V dropped 5 bases and J dropped 1; count of bases not matched to a gene: 6. The CDR3 has 15 amino acids. The V gene's germline CDR1 is SGDLS and CDR2 YYNGEE. The CDR3 DNA reads as TGTGCCAGCAGACCCCCGGGACAGGGCACAGATACGCAGTATTTT. Encoded protein: CASRPPGQGTDTQYF.

This chain links TRBV10-3 with TRBJ2-6; 8 nucleotides agree with TRBD2. The CDR3 runs to 16 residues. The trim removed 2 bases at V and 3 bases at J, leaving 3 bases unmatched. Per germline, CDR1 ENHRY and CDR2 SYGVKD. CDR3: CAISEGLAGGANVLTF. In nucleotides, the CDR3 is TGTGCCATCAGTGAGGGACTAGCAGGTGGGGCCAACGTCCTGACTTTC.

The CDR3 DNA reads as TGTGCCAGCCAGGATGCAACTAATGAAAAACTGTTTTTT. Its translation: CASQDATNEKLFF. J is TRBJ1-4 and V is TRBV6-1; D not resolved. Per germline, CDR1 MNHNS and CDR2 SASEGT. This CDR3 is 13 amino acids long. Trimming removed 8 bases at V and 0 bases at J, with 7 bases between.

V usage is TRBV11-2 and J usage is TRBJ2-1; D is unclear. Germline V gene data show CDR1 as SGHAT and CDR2 as FQNNGV. Trimming pared 2 bases from V and 7 bases from J, leaving 9 bases between. The CDR3 is 13 amino acids. The CDR3 loop reads CASSLSLVNEQFF. The DNA of the CDR3 is TGTGCCAGCAGCTTAAGCCTGGTGAATGAGCAGTTCTTC.

The chain couples TRBV4-2 to TRBJ2-7; D is perhaps TRBD1 (6 bases). CDR3 length equals 14 residues. CDR1 is LGHNA, CDR2 YNFKEQ, per germline. Trimming shortened V by 3 bases and J by 3 bases, and 12 bases separated the two germline ends. CDR3 residues: CASSQSDRNYEQYF. The CDR3 DNA reads TGTGCCAGCAGCCAGTCAGACAGGAACTACGAGCAGTACTTC.

The V gene is TRBV5-4, the J gene TRBJ2-3; 8 positions match TRBD2. CDR1 and CDR2 from the germline V gene are SGHNT and YYREEE (reference sequence). J was trimmed by 2 bases and V by 2 bases; bases with no gene match: 7. This CDR3 comprises 16 residues. CDR3: CASSFDTSGFTDTQYF. The CDR3 bases are TGTGCCAGCAGCTTTGATACTAGCGGATTCACAGATACGCAGTATTTT.

The V call is TRBV7-3, the J call TRBJ2-3, with 7 bases identical to TRBD2. From germline, CDR1 is SGHTA and CDR2 FQGTGA. This CDR3 comprises 16 residues. V gave up 3 bases and J gave up 0 bases; unmatched junction bases: 6. The CDR3 protein is CASSFFGSGSTDTQYF. CDR3 DNA: TGTGCCAGCAGCTTTTTTGGTAGCGGGAGCACAGATACGCAGTATTTT. Combining the CDR3 with reference TRBV7-3 and TRBJ2-3 gives the whole variable domain GAGVSQTPSNKVTEKGKYVELRCDPISGHTALYWYRQSLGQGPEFLIYFQGTGAADDSGLPNDRFFAVRPEGSVSTLKIQRTERGDSAVYLCASSFFGSGSTDTQYFGPGTRLTVL.

The rearrangement links TRBV12-5 to TRBJ1-4; D ambiguous. Germline V gene data show CDR1 as LGHNT and CDR2 as FRNRAP. Trimming removed 6 bases from V and 5 bases from J, with 16 bases in between. This CDR3 region has 15 residues. The CDR3 loop is CASGKPSGPNEKLFF. The CDR3, as DNA: TGTGCTAGTGGAAAACCCTCGGGTCCCAATGAAAAACTGTTTTTT.

The V call is TRBV13, the J call TRBJ2-7; TRBD2 aligns across 11 bases. The CDR3 is made up of 17 amino acids. The V and J ends lost 8 bases and 3 bases, in that order; junction bases with no gene match: 15. Germline loops: CDR1 PRHDT, CDR2 FYEKMQ (reference sequence). DNA of the CDR3: TGTGCCAGCCGAGGGGGGCTAGCGGGGGGATCCTACTACGAGCAGTACTTC. Translating it yields CASRGGLAGGSYYEQYF.

The V call is TRBV7-9, the J call TRBJ1-1, with D perhaps matching TRBD1 (6 bases). Per the germline V gene, CDR1 is SEHNR and CDR2 is FQNEAQ (reference sequence). The CDR3 is made up of 12 amino acids. V gave up 5 bases and J gave up 8 bases, with 12 bases separating them. CDR3 protein: CASSRPGQEAFF. The CDR3 nucleotides are TGTGCCAGCAGCCGACCGGGACAAGAAGCTTTCTTT.

This chain links TRBV5-1 with TRBJ1-2; no firm D call. The length of the CDR3 is 15 residues. Looked up from germline, CDR1 is SGHRS and CDR2 is YFSETQ. V lost 6 bases and J lost 0, with 15 bases in between. The CDR3 protein is CASNPNPGANYGYTF. In DNA, the CDR3 is TGCGCCAGCAACCCCAACCCGGGAGCTAACTATGGCTACACCTTC.

The rearrangement uses TRBV18 and TRBJ2-7; 9 positions agree with TRBD2. The CDR3 spans 16 residues. Unmatched junction bases numbered 6, after V lost 0 bases and J lost 3 bases. Germline V lookup: CDR1 KGHSH, CDR2 LQKENI. The CDR3: CASSPPLAGEFYEQYF. CDR3 nucleotides: TGTGCCAGCTCACCACCGTTAGCGGGAGAATTCTACGAGCAGTACTTC.

A few counts support this clone. The genes are TRBV6-5 and TRBJ2-7; 10 bases are shared with TRBD2. The J segment lost 3 bases and the V segment lost 0 bases, leaving 5 bases of the junction unmatched. Germline V gene data show CDR1 as MNHEY and CDR2 as SVGAGI. The CDR3 totals 16 residues. CDR3 residues: CASSYSKTSGVYEQYF. The CDR3 DNA reads as TGTGCCAGCAGTTACTCGAAAACTAGCGGGGTCTACGAGCAGTACTTC.

The chain combines TRBV19 with TRBJ2-1, with D uncertain. Trimming pared 5 bases from V and 0 bases from J, leaving 8 bases between. From germline, CDR1 is LNHDA and CDR2 SQIVND (reference sequence). The CDR3 sequence is 14 residues long. The CDR3 loop reads CASSEVSSYNEQFF. DNA of the CDR3: TGTGCCAGTAGTGAGGTGAGCTCCTACAATGAGCAGTTCTTC.